Included here is one T cell receptor (beta chain) sequence, with context. Its antigen is not known. These data originate in a study of radiation and T cells in renal cell carcinoma. Study-wide findings and caveats: Without pretreatment biopsies, baseline tumor clonotype presence was undetermined.

Some clones are missing from TCRdb's copy, which holds only in-frame ones; the method was immunoSEQ multiplex PCR. The data show some 150,000 clones, with around nine tenths seen just once and less than 20% held by the top ten. Time point: blood 4 weeks post-SBRT, at nephrectomy. Treatment here: 15 Gy SBRT to primary tumor, nephrectomy 4 weeks later. Blood was sampled at baseline, 2 weeks and 4 weeks after SBRT. The tumor was a clear cell renal cell carcinoma. V lost 2 bases, J lost 0 bases, and 4 bases lay in between. The CDR3 sequence is 13 residues long. The germline V gene has CDR1 SGHNT and CDR2 YYREEE (reference sequence).

The clonotype was recovered from a woman between 50 and 59 years old with renal cell carcinoma. J is TRBJ2-3 and V is TRBV5-4, with unresolved D. The starting material was blood, obtained from a patient whose treatment included radiotherapy and nephrectomy. The CDR3 DNA follows: TGTGCCAGCAGCTTAGACAGCACAGATACGCAGTATTTT. It yields the protein CASSLDSTDTQYF.